This T cell receptor beta chain stems from a study of blood T cell repertoires in COVID-19. The method was immunoSEQ multiplex PCR; TCRdb's version includes in-frame clones alone and lacks a portion of them. The profile shows some 120,000 clones, approximately 85% of them singletons. Germline CDR1 reads SGHNT; CDR2 reads YYREEE (reference sequence). Losses at the gene ends were 1 base for V and 5 bases for J; bases not matched to a gene: 4. The CDR3 loop spans 14 amino acids. The chain carries TRBV5-4 and TRBJ2-7; 9 nucleotides align to TRBD1. The specimen was peripheral blood. This clonotype was sampled from a human donor in a cohort sampled during active COVID-19. In DNA form, the CDR3 reads TGTGCCAGCAGCTTGTCGGACAGGGGCAACGAGCAGTACTTC. Protein product: CASSLSDRGNEQYF.